This entry describes one T cell receptor (beta chain). Germline V gene data show CDR1 as SEHNR and CDR2 as FQNEAQ (reference sequence). The CDR3 covers 15 residues. Trimming stripped 1 base from V and 0 bases from J, with 8 bases between. As handled by the study authors: Scientists estimated how many nucleated cells there were by amplifying reference gene primers. Using immunoSEQ multiplex PCR, the repertoire was profiled, and TCRdb retains in-frame clones only, with some absent. V and J calls and clone size are copied from that table; D and trimming were computed from the DNA. The profile shows under 45,000 clones, 90% of them singletons. The data originate from a study of blood T cell repertoires in COVID-19. As for the study in general: In each case, the material was cDNA or gDNA derived from T cells, B-cell-depleted T cells, or PBMCs.

The TCR sequence derives from a man aged 55 to 70 with active or convalescent COVID-19. The sample consisted of peripheral blood. The chain recombines TRBV7-9 with TRBJ2-3; D perhaps matches TRBD1 (5 bases). CDR3 sequence reads: CASSLEGDSTDTQYF. For the CDR3, the DNA is TGTGCCAGCAGCTTAGAAGGGGATAGCACAGATACGCAGTATTTT.